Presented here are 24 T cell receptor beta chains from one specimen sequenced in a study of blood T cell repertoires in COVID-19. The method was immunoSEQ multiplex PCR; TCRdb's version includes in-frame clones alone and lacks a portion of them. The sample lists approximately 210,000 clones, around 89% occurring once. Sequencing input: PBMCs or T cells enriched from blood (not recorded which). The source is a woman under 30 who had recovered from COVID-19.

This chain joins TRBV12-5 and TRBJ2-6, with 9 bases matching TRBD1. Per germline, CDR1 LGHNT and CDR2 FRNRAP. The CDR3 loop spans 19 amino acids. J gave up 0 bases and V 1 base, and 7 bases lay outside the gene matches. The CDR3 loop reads CASGLASGTGLSGANVLTF. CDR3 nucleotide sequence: TGTGCTAGTGGTTTGGCATCCGGGACAGGGCTCTCTGGGGCCAACGTCCTGACTTTC.

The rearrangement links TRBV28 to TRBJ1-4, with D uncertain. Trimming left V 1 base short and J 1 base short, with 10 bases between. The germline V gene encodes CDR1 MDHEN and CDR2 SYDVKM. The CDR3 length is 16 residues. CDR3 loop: CASSLYVAGTNEKLFF. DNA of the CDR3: TGTGCCAGCAGTTTATACGTGGCAGGAACTAATGAAAAACTGTTTTTT.

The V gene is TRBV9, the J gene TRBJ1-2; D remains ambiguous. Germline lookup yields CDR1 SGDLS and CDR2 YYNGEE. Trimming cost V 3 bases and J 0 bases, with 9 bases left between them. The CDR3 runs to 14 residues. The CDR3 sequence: CASSGDYTNYGYTF. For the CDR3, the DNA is TGTGCCAGCAGCGGCGACTATACTAACTATGGCTACACCTTC.

In nucleotides, the CDR3 is TGTGCCAGCAGCACGGTCCGCTCCATGAACACTGAAGCTTTCTTT. Translating gives CASSTVRSMNTEAFF. The V call is TRBV28, the J call TRBJ1-1; no reliable D call. The CDR3 runs 15 residues. Trimming pared 6 bases from V and 0 bases from J, leaving 14 bases between. Germline loops: CDR1 MDHEN, CDR2 SYDVKM.

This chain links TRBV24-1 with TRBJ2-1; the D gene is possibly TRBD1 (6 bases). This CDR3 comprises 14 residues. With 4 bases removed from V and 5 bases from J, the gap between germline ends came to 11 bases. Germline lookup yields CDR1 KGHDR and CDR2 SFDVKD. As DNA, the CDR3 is TGTGCCACCAGTGACTCCAGGGGAAACAATGAGCAGTTCTTC. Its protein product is CATSDSRGNNEQFF.

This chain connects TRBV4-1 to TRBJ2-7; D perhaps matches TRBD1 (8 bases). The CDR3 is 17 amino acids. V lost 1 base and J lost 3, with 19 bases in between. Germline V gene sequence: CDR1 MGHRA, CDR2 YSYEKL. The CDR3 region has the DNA TGCGCCAGCAGCCAAGGGGGAGGGCAGGGGGCTTTCTACGAGCAGTACTTC. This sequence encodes CASSQGGGQGAFYEQYF.

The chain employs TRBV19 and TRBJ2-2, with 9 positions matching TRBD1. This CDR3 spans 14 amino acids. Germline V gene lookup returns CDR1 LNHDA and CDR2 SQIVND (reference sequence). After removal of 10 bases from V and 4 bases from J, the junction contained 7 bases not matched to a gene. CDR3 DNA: TGTGCCACAACGGGACAGGGACGCACCGGGGAGCTGTTTTTT. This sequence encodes CATTGQGRTGELFF.

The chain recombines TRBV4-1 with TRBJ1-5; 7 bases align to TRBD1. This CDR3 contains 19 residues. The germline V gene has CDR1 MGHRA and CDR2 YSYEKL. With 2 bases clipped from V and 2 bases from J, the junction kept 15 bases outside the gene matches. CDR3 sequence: CASSQSLSGGFDGNQPQHF. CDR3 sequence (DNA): TGCGCCAGCAGCCAATCCCTATCAGGGGGTTTCGACGGCAATCAGCCCCAGCATTTT.

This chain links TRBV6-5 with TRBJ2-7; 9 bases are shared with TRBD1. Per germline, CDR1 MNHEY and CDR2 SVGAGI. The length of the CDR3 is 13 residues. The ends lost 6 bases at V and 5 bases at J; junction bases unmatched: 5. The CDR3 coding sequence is TGTGCCAGCAGCGGGACAGGGTCCCACGAGCAGTACTTC. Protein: CASSGTGSHEQYF.

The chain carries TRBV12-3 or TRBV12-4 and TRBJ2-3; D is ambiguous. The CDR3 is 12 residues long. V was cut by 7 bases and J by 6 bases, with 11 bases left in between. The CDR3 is CASTLMRDTQYF. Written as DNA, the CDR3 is TGTGCCAGCACCCTGATGCGGGATACGCAGTATTTT.

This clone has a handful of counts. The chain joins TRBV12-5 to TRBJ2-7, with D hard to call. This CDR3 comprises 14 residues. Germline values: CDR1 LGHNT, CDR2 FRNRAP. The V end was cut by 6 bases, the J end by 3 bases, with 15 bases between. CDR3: CASGLSGSDYEQYF. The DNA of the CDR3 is TGTGCTAGTGGGTTATCAGGTTCCGACTACGAGCAGTACTTC.

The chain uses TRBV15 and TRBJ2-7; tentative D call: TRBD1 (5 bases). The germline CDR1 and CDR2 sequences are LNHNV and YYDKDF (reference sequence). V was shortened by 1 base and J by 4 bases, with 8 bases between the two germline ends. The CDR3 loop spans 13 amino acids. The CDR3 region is CATSRGTSYEQYF. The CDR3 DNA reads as TGTGCCACCAGCAGAGGGACATCGTACGAGCAGTACTTC. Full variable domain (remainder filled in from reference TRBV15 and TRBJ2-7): DAMVIQNPRYQVTQFGKPVTLSCSQTLNHNVMYWYQQKSSQAPKLLFHYYDKDFNNEADTPDNFQSRRPNTSFCFLDIRSPGLGDTAMYLCATSRGTSYEQYFGPGTRLTVT.

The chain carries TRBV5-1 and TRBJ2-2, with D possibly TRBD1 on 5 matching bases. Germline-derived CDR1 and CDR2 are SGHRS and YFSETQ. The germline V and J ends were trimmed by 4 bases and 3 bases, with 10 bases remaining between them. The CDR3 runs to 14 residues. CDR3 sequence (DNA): TGCGCCAGCAGCGACAAGACAGACACCGGGGAGCTGTTTTTT. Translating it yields CASSDKTDTGELFF.

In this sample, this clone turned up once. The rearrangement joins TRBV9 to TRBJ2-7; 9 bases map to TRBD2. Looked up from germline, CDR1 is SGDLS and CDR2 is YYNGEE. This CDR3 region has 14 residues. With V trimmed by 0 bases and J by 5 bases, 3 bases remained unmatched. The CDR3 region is CASSVGLAVNEQYF. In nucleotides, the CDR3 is TGTGCCAGCAGCGTAGGACTAGCGGTGAACGAGCAGTACTTC.

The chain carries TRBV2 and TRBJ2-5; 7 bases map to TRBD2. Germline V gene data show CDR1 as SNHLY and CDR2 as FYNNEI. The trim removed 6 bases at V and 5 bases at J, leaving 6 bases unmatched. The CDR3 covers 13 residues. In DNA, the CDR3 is TGTGCCAGCAGGGGAGGGTTGTTGGAGACCCAGTACTTC. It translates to CASRGGLLETQYF.

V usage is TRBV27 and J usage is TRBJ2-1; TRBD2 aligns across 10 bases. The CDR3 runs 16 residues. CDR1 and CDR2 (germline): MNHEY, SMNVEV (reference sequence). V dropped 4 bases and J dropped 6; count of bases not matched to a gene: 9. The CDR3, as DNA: TGTGCCAGCAGTTCCTCCGGGACTAGCGTCTTCAATGAGCAGTTCTTC. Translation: CASSSSGTSVFNEQFF.

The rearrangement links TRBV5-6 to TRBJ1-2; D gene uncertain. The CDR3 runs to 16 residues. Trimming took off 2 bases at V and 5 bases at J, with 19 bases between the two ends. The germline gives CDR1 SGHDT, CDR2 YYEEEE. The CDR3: CASSLRLVTDPYGYTF. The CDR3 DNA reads TGTGCCAGCAGCTTAAGATTGGTTACAGACCCATATGGCTACACCTTC.

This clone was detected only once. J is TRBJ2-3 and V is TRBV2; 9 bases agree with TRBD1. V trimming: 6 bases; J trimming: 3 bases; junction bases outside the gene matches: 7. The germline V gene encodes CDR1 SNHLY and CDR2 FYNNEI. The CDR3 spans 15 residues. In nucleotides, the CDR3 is TGTGCCAGCAGAGCTGACAGGGGGAGGACAGATACGCAGTATTTT. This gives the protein CASRADRGRTDTQYF.

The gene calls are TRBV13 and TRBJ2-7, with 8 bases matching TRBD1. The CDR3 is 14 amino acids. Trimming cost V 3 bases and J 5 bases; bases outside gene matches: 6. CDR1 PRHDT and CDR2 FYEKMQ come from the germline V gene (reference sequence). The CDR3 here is CASSFGQGGDEQYF. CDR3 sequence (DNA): TGTGCCAGCAGCTTCGGACAGGGTGGGGACGAGCAGTACTTC.

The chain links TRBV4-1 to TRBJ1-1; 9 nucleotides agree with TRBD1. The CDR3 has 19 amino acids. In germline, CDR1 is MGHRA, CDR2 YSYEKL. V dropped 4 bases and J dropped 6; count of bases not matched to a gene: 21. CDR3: CASSRAGTGLPTGGAEAFF. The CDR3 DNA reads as TGCGCCAGCAGCCGGGCCGGGACAGGGCTCCCGACGGGTGGGGCTGAAGCTTTCTTT.

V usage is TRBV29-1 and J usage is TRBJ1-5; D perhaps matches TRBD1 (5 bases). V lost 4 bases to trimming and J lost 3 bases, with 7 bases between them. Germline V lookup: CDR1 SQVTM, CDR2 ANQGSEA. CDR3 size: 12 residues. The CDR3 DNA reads TGCAGCGTTGGACAGCCCAATCAGCCCCAGCATTTT. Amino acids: CSVGQPNQPQHF.

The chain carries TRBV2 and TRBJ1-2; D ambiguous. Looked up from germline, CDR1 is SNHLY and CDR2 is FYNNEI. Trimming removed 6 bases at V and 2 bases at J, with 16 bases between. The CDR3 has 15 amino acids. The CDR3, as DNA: TGTGCCAGCAGAAACCCGGGTGGTGGCAACTATGGCTACACCTTC. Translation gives CASRNPGGGNYGYTF.

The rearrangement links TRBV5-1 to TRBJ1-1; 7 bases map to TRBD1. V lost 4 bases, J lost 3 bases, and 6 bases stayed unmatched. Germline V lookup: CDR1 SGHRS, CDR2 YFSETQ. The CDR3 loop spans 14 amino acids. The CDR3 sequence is CASSPQGQYTEAFF. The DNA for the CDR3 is TGCGCCAGCAGCCCGCAGGGACAGTACACTGAAGCTTTCTTT.

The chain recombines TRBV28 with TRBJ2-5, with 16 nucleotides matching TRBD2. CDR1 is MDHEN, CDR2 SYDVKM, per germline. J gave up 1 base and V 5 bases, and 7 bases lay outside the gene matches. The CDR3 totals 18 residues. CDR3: CASSRGLAGGLGQETQYF. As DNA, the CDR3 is TGTGCCAGCAGTAGGGGACTAGCGGGGGGGCTGGGCCAAGAGACCCAGTACTTC.